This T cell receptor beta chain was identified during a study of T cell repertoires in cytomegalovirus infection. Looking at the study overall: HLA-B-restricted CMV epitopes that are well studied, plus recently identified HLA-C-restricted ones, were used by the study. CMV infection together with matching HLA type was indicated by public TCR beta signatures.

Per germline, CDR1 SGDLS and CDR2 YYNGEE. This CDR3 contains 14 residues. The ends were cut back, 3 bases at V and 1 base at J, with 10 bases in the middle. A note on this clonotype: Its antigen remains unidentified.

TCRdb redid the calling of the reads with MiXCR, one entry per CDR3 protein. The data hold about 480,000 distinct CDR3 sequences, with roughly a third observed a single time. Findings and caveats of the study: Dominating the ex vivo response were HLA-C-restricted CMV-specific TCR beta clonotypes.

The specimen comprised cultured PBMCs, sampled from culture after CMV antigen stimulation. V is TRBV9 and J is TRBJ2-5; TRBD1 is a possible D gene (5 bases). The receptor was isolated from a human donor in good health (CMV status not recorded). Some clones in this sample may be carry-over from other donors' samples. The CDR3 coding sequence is TGTGCCAGCAGCGAGACAGCACGCCAAGAGACCCAGTACTTC. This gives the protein CASSETARQETQYF.